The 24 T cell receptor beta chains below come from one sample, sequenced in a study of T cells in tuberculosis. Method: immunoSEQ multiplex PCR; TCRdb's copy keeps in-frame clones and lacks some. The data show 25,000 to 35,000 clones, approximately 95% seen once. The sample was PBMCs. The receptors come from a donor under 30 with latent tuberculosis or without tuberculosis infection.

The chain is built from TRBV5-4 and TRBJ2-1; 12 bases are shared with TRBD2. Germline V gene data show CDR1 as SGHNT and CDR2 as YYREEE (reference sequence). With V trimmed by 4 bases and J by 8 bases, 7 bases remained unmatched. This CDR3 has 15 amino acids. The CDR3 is CASSIPGLAGDEQFF. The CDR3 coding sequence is TGTGCCAGCAGCATACCGGGACTAGCGGGTGATGAGCAGTTCTTC.

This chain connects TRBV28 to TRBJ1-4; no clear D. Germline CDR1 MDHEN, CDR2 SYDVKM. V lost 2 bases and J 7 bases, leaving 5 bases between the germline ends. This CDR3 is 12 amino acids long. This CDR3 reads CASSLLSEKLFF. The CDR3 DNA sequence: TGTGCCAGCAGTTTACTCAGTGAAAAACTGTTTTTT.

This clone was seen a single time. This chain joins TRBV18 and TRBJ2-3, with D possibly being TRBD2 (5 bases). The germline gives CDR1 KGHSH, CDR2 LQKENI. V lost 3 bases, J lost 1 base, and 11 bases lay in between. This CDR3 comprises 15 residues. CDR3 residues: CASSPMTGGTDTQYF. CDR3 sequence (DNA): TGTGCCAGCTCACCGATGACCGGGGGCACAGATACGCAGTATTTT.

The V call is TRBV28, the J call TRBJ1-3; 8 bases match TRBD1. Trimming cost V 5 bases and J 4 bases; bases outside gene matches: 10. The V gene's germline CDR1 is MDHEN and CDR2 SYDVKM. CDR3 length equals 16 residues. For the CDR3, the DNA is TGTGCCAGCAGTGAAACGACAGGGGTAAGAGGAAACACCATATATTTT. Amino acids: CASSETTGVRGNTIYF.

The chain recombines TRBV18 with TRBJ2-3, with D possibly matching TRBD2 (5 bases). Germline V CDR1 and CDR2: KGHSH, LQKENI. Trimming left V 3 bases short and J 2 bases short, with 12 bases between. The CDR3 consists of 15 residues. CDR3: CASSPVRGHTDTQYF. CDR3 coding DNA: TGTGCCAGCTCACCTGTCCGCGGGCACACAGATACGCAGTATTTT.

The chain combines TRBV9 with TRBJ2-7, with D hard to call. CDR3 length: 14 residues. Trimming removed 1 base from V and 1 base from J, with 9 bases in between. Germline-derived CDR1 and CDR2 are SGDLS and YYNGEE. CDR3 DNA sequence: TGTGCCAGCAGCGTATCCTCTAATTCCTACGAGCAGTACTTC. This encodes CASSVSSNSYEQYF.

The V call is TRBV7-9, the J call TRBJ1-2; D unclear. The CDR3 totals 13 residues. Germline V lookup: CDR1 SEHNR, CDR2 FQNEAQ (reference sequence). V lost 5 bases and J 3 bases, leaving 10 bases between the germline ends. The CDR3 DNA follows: TGTGCCAGCAGCCCTACCCGATACTATGGCTACACCTTC. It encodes CASSPTRYYGYTF.

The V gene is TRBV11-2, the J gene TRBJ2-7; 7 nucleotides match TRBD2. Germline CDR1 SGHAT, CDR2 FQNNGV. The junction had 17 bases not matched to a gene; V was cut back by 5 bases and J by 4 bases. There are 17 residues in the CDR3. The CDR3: CASSPRGRAGVSYEQYF. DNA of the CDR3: TGTGCCAGCAGCCCCCGGGGCCGTGCGGGAGTAAGTTACGAGCAGTACTTC.

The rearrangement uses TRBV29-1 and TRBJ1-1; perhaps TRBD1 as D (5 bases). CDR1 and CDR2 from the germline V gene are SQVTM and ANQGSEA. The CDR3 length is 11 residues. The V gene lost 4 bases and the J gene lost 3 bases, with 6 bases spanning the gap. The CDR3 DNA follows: TGCAGCGTTGTAGGGGACACTGAAGCTTTCTTT. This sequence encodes CSVVGDTEAFF.

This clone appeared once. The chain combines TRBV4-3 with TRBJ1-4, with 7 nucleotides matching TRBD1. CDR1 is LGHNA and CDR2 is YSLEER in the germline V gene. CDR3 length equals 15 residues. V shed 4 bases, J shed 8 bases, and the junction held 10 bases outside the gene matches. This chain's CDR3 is CASSPDRARGEKLFF. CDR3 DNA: TGCGCCAGCAGCCCTGACAGGGCGAGAGGCGAAAAACTGTTTTTT.

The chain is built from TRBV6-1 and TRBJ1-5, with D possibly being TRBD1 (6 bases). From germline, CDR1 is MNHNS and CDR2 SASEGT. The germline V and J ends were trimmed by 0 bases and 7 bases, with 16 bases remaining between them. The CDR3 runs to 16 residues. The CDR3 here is CASSEALWGGLQPQHF. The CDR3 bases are TGTGCCAGCAGTGAAGCGCTTTGGGGGGGCTTGCAGCCCCAGCATTTT.

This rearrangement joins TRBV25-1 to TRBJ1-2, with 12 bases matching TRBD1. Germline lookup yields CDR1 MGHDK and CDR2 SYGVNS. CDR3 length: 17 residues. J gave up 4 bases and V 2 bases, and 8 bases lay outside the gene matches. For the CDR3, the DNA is TGTGCCAGCAGTGAAGGGGGACAGGGGGCGATCAGCTATGGCTACACCTTC. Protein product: CASSEGGQGAISYGYTF.

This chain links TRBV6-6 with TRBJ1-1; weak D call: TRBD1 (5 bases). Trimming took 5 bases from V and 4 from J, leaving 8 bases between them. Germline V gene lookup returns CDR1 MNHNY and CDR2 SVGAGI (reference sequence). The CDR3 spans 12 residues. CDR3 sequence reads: CASSQGFTEAFF. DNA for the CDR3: TGTGCCAGCAGTCAGGGTTTCACTGAAGCTTTCTTT.

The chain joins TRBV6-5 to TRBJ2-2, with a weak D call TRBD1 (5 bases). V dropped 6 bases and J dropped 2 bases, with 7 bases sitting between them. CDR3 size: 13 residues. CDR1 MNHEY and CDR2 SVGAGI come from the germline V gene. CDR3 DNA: TGTGCCAGCAGGGACACTAACACCGGGGAGCTGTTTTTT. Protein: CASRDTNTGELFF.

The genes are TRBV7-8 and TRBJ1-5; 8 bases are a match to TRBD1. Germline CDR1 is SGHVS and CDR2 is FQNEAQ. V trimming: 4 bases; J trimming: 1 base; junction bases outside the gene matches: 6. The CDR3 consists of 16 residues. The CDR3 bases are TGTGCCAGCAGCTCCAGGGGGCGCCGGAGCAATCAGCCCCAGCATTTT. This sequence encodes CASSSRGRRSNQPQHF.

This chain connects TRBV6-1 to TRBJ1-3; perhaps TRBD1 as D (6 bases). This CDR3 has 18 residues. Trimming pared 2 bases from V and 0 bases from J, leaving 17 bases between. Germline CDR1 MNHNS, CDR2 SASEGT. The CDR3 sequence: CASSERRGGASSGNTIYF. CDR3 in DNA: TGTGCCAGCAGTGAACGAAGGGGGGGGGCTAGCTCTGGAAACACCATATATTTT.

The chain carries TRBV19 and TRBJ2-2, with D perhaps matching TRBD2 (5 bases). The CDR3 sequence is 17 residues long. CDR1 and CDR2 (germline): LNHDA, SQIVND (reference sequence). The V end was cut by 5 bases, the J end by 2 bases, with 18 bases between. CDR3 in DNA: TGTGCCAGTAGTCCGGGGTGGGCAGCTACTAACACCGGGGAGCTGTTTTTT. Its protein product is CASSPGWAATNTGELFF.

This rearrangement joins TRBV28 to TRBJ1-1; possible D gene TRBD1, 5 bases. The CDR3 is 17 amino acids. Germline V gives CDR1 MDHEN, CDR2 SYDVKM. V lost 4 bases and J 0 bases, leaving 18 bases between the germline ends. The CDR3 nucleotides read TGTGCCAGCAGTTCCGCCCCCAAGAAGACAGTGAACACTGAAGCTTTCTTT. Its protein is CASSSAPKKTVNTEAFF. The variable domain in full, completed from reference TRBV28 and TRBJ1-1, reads DVKVTQSSRYLVKRTGEKVFLECVQDMDHENMFWYRQDPGLGLRLIYFSYDVKMKEKGDIPEGYSVSREKKERFSLILESASTNQTSMYLCASSSAPKKTVNTEAFFGQGTRLTVV.

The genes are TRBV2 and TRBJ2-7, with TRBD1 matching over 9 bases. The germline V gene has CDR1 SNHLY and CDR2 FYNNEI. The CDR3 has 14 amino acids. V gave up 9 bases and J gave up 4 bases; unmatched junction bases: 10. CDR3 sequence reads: CASRETGGIYEQYF. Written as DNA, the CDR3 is TGTGCCAGTCGGGAGACAGGGGGTATTTACGAGCAGTACTTC. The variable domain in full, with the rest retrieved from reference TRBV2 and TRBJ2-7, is EPEVTQTPSHQVTQMGQEVILRCVPISNHLYFYWYRQILGQKVEFLVSFYNNEISEKSEIFDDQFSVERPDGSNFTLKIRSTKLEDSAMYFCASRETGGIYEQYFGPGTRLTVT.

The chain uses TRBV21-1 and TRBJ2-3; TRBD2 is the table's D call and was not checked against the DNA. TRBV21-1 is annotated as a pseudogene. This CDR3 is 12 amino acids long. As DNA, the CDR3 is TGTGCCAGCAGCGCGGGGGCAGATACGCAGTATTTT. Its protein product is CASSAGADTQYF.

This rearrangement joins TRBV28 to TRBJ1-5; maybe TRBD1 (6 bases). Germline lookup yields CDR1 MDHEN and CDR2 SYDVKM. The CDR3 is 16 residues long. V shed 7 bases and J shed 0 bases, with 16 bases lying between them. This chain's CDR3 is CASKGGEYLSNQPQHF. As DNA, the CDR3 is TGTGCCAGCAAGGGGGGGGAATACCTTAGCAATCAGCCCCAGCATTTT.

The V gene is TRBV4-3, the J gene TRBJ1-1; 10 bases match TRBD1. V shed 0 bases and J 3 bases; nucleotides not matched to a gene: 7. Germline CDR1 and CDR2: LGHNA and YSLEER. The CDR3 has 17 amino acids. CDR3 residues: CASSQEWWTGGHTEAFF. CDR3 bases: TGCGCCAGCAGCCAAGAATGGTGGACAGGGGGGCACACTGAAGCTTTCTTT.

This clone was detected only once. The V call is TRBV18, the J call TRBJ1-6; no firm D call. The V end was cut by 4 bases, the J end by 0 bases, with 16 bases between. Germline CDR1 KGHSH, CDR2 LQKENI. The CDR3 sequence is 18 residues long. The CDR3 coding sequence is TGTGCCAGCTCACGGGGAGGCAGGCCTAGCTCCTATAATTCACCCCTCCACTTT. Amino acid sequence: CASSRGGRPSSYNSPLHF.

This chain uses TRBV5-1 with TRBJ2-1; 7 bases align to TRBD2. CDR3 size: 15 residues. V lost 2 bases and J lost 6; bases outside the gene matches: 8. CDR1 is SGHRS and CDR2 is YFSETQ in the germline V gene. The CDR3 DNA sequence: TGCGCCAGCAGCTTAGCAGTGACTAGCATCAATGAGCAGTTCTTC. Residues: CASSLAVTSINEQFF. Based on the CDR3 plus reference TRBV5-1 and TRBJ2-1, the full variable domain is KAGVTQTPRYLIKTRGQQVTLSCSPISGHRSVSWYQQTPGQGLQFLFEYFSETQRNKGNFPGRFSGRQFSNSRSEMNVSTLELGDSALYLCASSLAVTSINEQFFGPGTRLTVL.